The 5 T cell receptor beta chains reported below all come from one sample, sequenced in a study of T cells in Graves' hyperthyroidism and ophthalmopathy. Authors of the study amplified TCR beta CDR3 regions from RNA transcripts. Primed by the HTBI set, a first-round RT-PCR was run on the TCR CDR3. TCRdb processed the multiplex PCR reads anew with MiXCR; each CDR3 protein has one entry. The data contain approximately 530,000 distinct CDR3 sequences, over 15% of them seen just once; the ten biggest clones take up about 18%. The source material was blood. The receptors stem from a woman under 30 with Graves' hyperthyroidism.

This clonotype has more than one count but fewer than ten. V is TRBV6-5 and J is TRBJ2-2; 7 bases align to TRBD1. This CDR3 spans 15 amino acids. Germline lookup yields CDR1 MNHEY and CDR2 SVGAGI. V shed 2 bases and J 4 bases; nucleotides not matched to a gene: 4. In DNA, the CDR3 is TGTGCCAGCAGTTACACCGGGACAGCCACCGGGGAGCTGTTTTTT. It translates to CASSYTGTATGELFF.

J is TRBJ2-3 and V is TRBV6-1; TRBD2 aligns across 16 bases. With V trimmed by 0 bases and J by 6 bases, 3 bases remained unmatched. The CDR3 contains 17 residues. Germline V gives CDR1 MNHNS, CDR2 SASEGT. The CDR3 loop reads CASSEAGLAGGPDTQYF. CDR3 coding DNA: TGTGCCAGCAGTGAAGCGGGACTAGCGGGGGGGCCCGATACGCAGTATTTT.

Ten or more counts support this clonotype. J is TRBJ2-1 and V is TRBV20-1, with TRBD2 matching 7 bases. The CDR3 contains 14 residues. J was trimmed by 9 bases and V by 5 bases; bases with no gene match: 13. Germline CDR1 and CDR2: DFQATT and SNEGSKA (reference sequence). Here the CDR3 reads CSACLAGRDSEQFF. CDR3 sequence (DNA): TGCAGTGCTTGCTTAGCGGGCCGGGATAGTGAGCAGTTCTTC.

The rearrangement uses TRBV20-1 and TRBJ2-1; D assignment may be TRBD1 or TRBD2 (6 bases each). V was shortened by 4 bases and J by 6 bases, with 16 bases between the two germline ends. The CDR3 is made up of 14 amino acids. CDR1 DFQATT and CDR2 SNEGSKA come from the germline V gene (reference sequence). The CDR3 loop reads CSATRLPGANEQFF. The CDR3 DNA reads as TGCAGTGCTACCAGACTACCGGGGGCCAATGAGCAGTTCTTC.

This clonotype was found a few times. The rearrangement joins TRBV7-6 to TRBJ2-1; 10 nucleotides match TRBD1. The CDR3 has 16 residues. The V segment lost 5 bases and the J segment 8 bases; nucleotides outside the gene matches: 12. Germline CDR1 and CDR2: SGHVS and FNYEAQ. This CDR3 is CASSRTRDRGDDEQFF. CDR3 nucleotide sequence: TGTGCCAGCAGCCGGACCCGGGACAGGGGAGACGATGAGCAGTTCTTC.